The entry below describes one TCR beta chain. This sample is drawn from a study of blood T cell repertoires in COVID-19. Study at large: Sources were T cells, B-cell-depleted T cells, or PBMCs; the material itself was cDNA or gDNA.

Profiled with immunoSEQ multiplex PCR; TCRdb holds only in-frame clones, not every one. The repertoire holds 250,000 or so clones, with approximately 85% as singletons. This CDR3 spans 15 amino acids. Deletions cut 0 bases from V and 4 bases from J, with 13 bases between. Germline assignment: CDR1 SGDLS and CDR2 YYNGEE. The TCR sequence derives from a woman aged 25 to 39 with acute or convalescent COVID-19. V usage is TRBV9 and J usage is TRBJ1-1, with D possibly TRBD1 on 5 matching bases. The sequenced sample consisted of peripheral blood. CDR3 nucleotides: TGTGCCAGCAGCGTAGCCGGGACCGGGGGCACTGAAGCTTTCTTT. This translates into CASSVAGTGGTEAFF.